A selection of T cell receptor beta chains follows, all from one sample in a study of OX40 agonist ivuxolimab in advanced cancers. Assay used: immunoSEQ multiplex PCR; TCRdb lists only in-frame clones, some missing. The table lists 96,000 or so clones, 70% to 85% of them singletons. Material: CD4+ or CD8+ T cells sorted from blood, obtained in a trial of the OX40 agonist ivuxolimab. The source is an adult with an advanced solid tumor such as melanoma, head and neck, liver or kidney cancer. CDR3s include the opening cysteine and the closing phenylalanine or tryptophan. The order of the fields is J gene, clone size, V gene, D gene, CDR3 length, CDR3 protein, CDR3 DNA. A D gene is named only where the DNA matches it firmly. Size is omitted from some rows. Given values are once, few, many or a class for expanded clones.

>TRBJ2-4|-|TRBV15|-|17
CATSRDRGSSAKNIQYF
TGTGCCACCAGCAGAGATAGGGGGTCCTCAGCCAAAAACATTCAGTACTTC
>TRBJ2-5|-|TRBV7-3|-|16
CASSLGVSSGQETQYF
TGTGCCAGCAGCTTAGGAGTTTCAAGCGGGCAAGAGACCCAGTACTTC
>TRBJ2-3|-|TRBV21-1|-|20
CASSRMGLAGRIRDTDTQYF
TGTGCCAGCAGCCGCATGGGGCTAGCGGGGAGGATAAGGGACACAGATACGCAGTATTTT
>TRBJ1-2|-|TRBV5-4|-|12
CASSWDSYGYTF
TGTGCCAGCAGCTGGGATTCTTATGGCTACACCTTC
>TRBJ1-2|-|TRBV27|TRBD1|17
CASSPTPETGKRHGYTF
TGTGCCAGCAGCCCAACGCCAGAGACAGGGAAGCGTCATGGCTACACCTTC
>TRBJ1-2|-|TRBV10-3|-|12
CAIMGDYYGYTF
TGTGCCATCATGGGAGACTACTATGGCTACACCTTC
>TRBJ2-3|-|TRBV6-1|TRBD1|14
CASSGQGAADTQYF
TGTGCCAGCAGTGGACAGGGGGCTGCAGATACGCAGTATTTT
>TRBJ1-3|-|TRBV4-3|-|14
CASSQEGSGDTIYF
TGCGCCAGCAGCCAAGAAGGGTCGGGAGACACCATATATTTT
>TRBJ1-4|-|TRBV5-4|-|16
CASSLAGGATNEKLFF
TGTGCCAGCAGCTTGGCGGGGGGGGCAACTAATGAAAAACTGTTTTTT
>TRBJ1-2|-|TRBV5-4|-|16
CASSSPWAAGGGGYTF
TGTGCCAGCAGCAGTCCATGGGCCGCCGGGGGAGGAGGCTACACCTTC
>TRBJ1-2|-|TRBV5-6|-|13
CASSLEQDYGYTF
TGTGCCAGCAGCTTGGAACAGGACTATGGCTACACCTTC
>TRBJ2-1|-|TRBV9|TRBD2|13
CASSQSGGNEQFF
TGTGCCAGCAGTCAGAGCGGGGGGAATGAGCAGTTCTTC
>TRBJ1-2|-|TRBV19|TRBD1|15
CASSRRGTGGIGYTF
TGTGCCAGTAGCCGGAGGGGGACAGGGGGCATCGGCTACACCTTC
>TRBJ2-7|-|TRBV4-3|-|13
CASSQARGYEQYF
TGCGCCAGCAGCCAGGCAAGGGGCTACGAGCAGTACTTC
>TRBJ2-4|-|TRBV27|-|17
CASSSLGPDGAKNIQYF
TGTGCCAGCAGTTCCCTGGGGCCCGACGGAGCCAAAAACATTCAGTACTTC
>TRBJ1-1|once|TRBV10-1|-|12
CASSEENTEAFF
TGCGCCAGCAGTGAAGAGAACACTGAAGCTTTCTTT
>TRBJ1-1|-|TRBV6-1|-|14
CASSPFWGNAEAFF
TGTGCCAGCAGTCCATTTTGGGGGAACGCTGAAGCTTTCTTT
>TRBJ1-5|-|TRBV19|-|18
CASNRGFRALRLNQPQHF
TGTGCCAGTAATCGGGGGTTCAGGGCCCTCCGGCTCAATCAGCCCCAGCATTTT
>TRBJ2-7|few|TRBV28|TRBD1|14
CASSPDRGPRGQYF
TGTGCCAGCAGTCCGGACAGGGGGCCTAGGGGGCAGTACTTC
>TRBJ2-3|once|TRBV7-9|-|13
CASSLGTTDTQYF
TGTGCCAGCAGCTTAGGGACCACAGATACGCAGTATTTT
>TRBJ1-1|-|TRBV5-6|TRBD1|15
CASSLRQGATTEAFF
TGTGCCAGCAGCCTACGACAGGGGGCAACCACTGAAGCTTTCTTT
>TRBJ1-1|few|TRBV10-1|-|13
CASSVSPYTEAFF
TGCGCCAGCAGTGTCAGTCCTTACACTGAAGCTTTCTTT
>TRBJ2-1|-|TRBV27|TRBD1|14
CASSTRQGYNEQFF
TGTGCCAGCAGTACCCGACAGGGCTACAATGAGCAGTTCTTC
>TRBJ2-1|few|TRBV7-7|-|15
CASSLGQAAYNEQFF
TGTGCCAGCAGCTTGGGACAAGCCGCATACAATGAGCAGTTCTTC
>TRBJ2-2|-|TRBV10-1|-|16
CASSESAEGNTGELFF
TGCGCCAGCAGTGAGTCGGCGGAGGGGAACACCGGGGAGCTGTTTTTT
>TRBJ2-1|-|TRBV27|TRBD2|15
CASSLFSGRALEQFF
TGTGCCAGCAGTTTATTTAGCGGGAGGGCCCTTGAGCAGTTCTTC
>TRBJ1-3|-|TRBV29-1|-|12
CSVGFPGNTIYF
TGCAGCGTGGGGTTCCCTGGAAACACCATATATTTT
>TRBJ2-1|-|TRBV7-9|-|16
CASSLTSGQGGGEQFF
TGTGCCAGCAGCTTAACGTCCGGACAGGGAGGGGGAGAGCAGTTCTTC
>TRBJ1-1|-|TRBV30|TRBD1|13
CAWRGQGKAEAFF
TGTGCCTGGAGGGGACAGGGGAAGGCTGAAGCTTTCTTT
>TRBJ1-2|-|TRBV6-1|TRBD1|15
CASSDKGGALSGYTF
TGTGCCAGCAGTGATAAAGGGGGCGCGCTCTCTGGCTACACCTTC
>TRBJ1-1|once|TRBV5-6|-|12
CASSLISTEAFF
TGTGCCAGCAGCTTGATAAGCACTGAAGCTTTCTTT
>TRBJ1-1|-|TRBV7-3|TRBD1|16
CASSLTRDRGITEAFF
TGTGCCAGCAGCTTAACCCGGGACAGGGGAATAACTGAAGCTTTCTTT
>TRBJ2-7|-|TRBV5-1|-|15
CASSLVSGETYEQYF
TGCGCCAGCAGCTTGGTTTCAGGGGAGACTTACGAGCAGTACTTC
>TRBJ1-1|-|TRBV5-6|TRBD1|14
CASSPPGGGTEAFF
TGTGCCAGCAGCCCGCCAGGGGGGGGCACTGAAGCTTTCTTT
>TRBJ2-3|once|TRBV5-1|-|13
CASSRDGTDTQYF
TGCGCCAGCAGTAGGGACGGCACAGATACGCAGTATTTT
>TRBJ2-3|-|TRBV27|TRBD2|16
CASSLLGGRGTYTQYF
TGTGCCAGCAGTTTATTGGGAGGGCGGGGCACATATACGCAGTATTTT
>TRBJ1-2|-|TRBV6-5|-|13
CASSYRPNYGYTF
TGTGCCAGCAGTTACAGACCAAACTATGGCTACACCTTC
>TRBJ2-5|-|TRBV27|-|16
CASTSLGLGGGETQYF
TGTGCCAGCACCTCTCTGGGTTTAGGGGGTGGAGAGACCCAGTACTTC
>TRBJ2-1|-|TRBV4-1|TRBD1|16
CASSQVGTGSYNEQFF
TGCGCCAGCAGCCAAGTCGGGACAGGGTCTTACAATGAGCAGTTCTTC
>TRBJ1-4|once|TRBV10-3|-|14
CAISDPDSNEKLFF
TGTGCCATCAGTGACCCAGATTCTAATGAAAAACTGTTTTTT
>TRBJ1-2|-|TRBV7-9|TRBD1|12
CASSGQAYGYTF
TGTGCCAGCAGCGGACAGGCGTATGGCTACACCTTC
>TRBJ1-2|-|TRBV5-4|TRBD1|15
CASSPEPGQLHGYTF
TGTGCCAGCAGCCCAGAACCGGGACAGCTGCATGGCTACACCTTC
>TRBJ2-6|-|TRBV21-1|-|16
CASSIPEISGANVLTF
TGTGCCAGCAGTATTCCCGAAATCTCTGGGGCCAACGTCCTGACTTTC
>TRBJ2-7|-|TRBV6-5|TRBD1|15
CASSYSGTGRYEQYF
TGTGCCAGCAGTTACTCTGGGACAGGGCGCTACGAGCAGTACTTC
>TRBJ1-5|few|TRBV2|-|14
CASSDRVRGQPQHF
TGTGCCAGCAGTGACAGGGTAAGAGGGCAGCCCCAGCATTTT
>TRBJ1-4|-|TRBV6-6|-|15
CASSYSGTTNEKLFF
TGTGCCAGCAGTTACAGCGGGACAACTAATGAAAAACTGTTTTTT
>TRBJ1-1|-|TRBV6-5|-|12
CASSSTGHEAFF
TGTGCCAGCAGCAGCACAGGGCATGAAGCTTTCTTT
>TRBJ1-3|-|TRBV14|-|15
CASSLRGASGNTIYF
TGTGCCAGCAGCCTGAGGGGGGCCTCTGGAAACACCATATATTTT
>TRBJ1-3|-|TRBV9|-|15
CASSPAGETGNTIYF
TGTGCCAGCAGCCCAGCTGGGGAGACAGGAAACACCATATATTTT
>TRBJ2-3|-|TRBV27|TRBD1|16
CASSSDGTGKSDTQYF
TGTGCCAGCAGTTCGGACGGGACAGGGAAGTCGGATACGCAGTATTTT
>TRBJ2-1|-|TRBV7-3|TRBD2|16
CASSPRGAGGYNEQFF
TGTGCCAGCAGCCCGCGAGGAGCGGGGGGATACAATGAGCAGTTCTTC
>TRBJ1-2|-|TRBV5-1|TRBD1|15
CASSPDLGQGHGYTF
TGCGCCAGCAGCCCTGATTTGGGACAGGGTCATGGCTACACCTTC
>TRBJ1-1|-|TRBV27|TRBD1|15
CASSPGTGGFTEAFF
TGTGCCAGCAGTCCCGGGACAGGGGGCTTCACTGAAGCTTTCTTT
>TRBJ1-5|-|TRBV19|-|12
CASSASNQPQHF
TGTGCCAGTAGCGCTAGCAATCAGCCCCAGCATTTT